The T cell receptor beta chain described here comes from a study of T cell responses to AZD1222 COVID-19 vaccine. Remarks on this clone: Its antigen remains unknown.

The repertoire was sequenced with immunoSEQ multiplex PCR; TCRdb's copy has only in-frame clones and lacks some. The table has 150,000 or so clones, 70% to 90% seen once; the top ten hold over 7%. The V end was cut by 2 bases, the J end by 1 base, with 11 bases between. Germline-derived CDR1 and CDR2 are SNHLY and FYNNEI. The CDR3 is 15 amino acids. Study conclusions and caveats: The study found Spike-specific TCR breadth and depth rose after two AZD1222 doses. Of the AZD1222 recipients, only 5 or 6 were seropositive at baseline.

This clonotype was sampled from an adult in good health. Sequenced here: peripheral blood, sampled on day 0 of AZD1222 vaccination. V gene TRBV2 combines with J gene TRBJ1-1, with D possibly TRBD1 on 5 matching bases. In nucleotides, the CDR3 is TGTGCCAGCAGTGAACGGGGGACGGGGAACACTGAAGCTTTCTTT. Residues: CASSERGTGNTEAFF.